Listed below are T cell receptor beta chains from one sample, sequenced in a study of monozygotic twins with inflammatory bowel disease. TCRdb reprocessed the 5' RACE reads, with one entry per CDR3 protein and no DNA. This sample contains some 450,000 distinct CDR3 sequences. The sample comprised blood. The receptor source for this set is a human donor with ulcerative colitis or Crohn's disease, or a healthy co-twin of an affected twin (not recorded which). Both conserved end residues are part of each CDR3.

V gene	J gene	CDR3 protein
TRBV6-1	TRBJ2-1	CASSETRTIIGNEQFF
TRBV20-1	TRBJ1-6	CSAKIRDPYNSPLHF
TRBV27	TRBJ1-5	CASSPQTGTGNQPQHF
TRBV7-2	TRBJ2-5	CASSFNQGAPEETQYF
TRBV11-3	TRBJ2-1	CASSSRDQQGDNEQFF
TRBV5-5	TRBJ2-2	CASSYRLSGTGELFF
TRBV3-1	TRBJ2-3	CASSNGAIMPDTQYF
TRBV20-1	TRBJ1-4	CSARDRVVGEKLFF
TRBV3-1	TRBJ2-7	CASSPRGPSGSFSEQYF
TRBV7-7	TRBJ2-2	CASSLIGGELFF
TRBV10-3	TRBJ2-7	CAIGPAVGLAGGRTREQYF
TRBV2	TRBJ1-3	CASSWTGGGNTIYF
TRBV7-9	TRBJ1-4	CASSLSGVEKLFF
TRBV6-5	TRBJ1-5	CASSYDYSNQPQHF
TRBV5-1	TRBJ2-1	CASRRVAGYNEQFF
TRBV19	TRBJ1-5	CASSTAGISNQPQHF
TRBV7-2	TRBJ2-1	CASSLGQGLWNEQFF
TRBV6-4	TRBJ2-7	CAISDGMTGGEQYF
TRBV6-1	TRBJ1-2	CASSEALWARGNSGDGYTF
TRBV29-1	TRBJ1-1	CSVEGPRQVNTEAFF
TRBV28	TRBJ2-2	CASSLFREIRTGELFF
TRBV5-1	TRBJ2-7	CASRAGTGYTTEQYF
TRBV15	TRBJ2-2	CATSRDPLRGDGELFF
TRBV4-2	TRBJ2-1	CASSRDFSSYNEQFF
TRBV24-1	TRBJ2-1	CATSEEGRRDNEQFF
TRBV7-2	TRBJ2-7	CASSSSPSGSTYEQYF
TRBV10-3	TRBJ2-3	CASGGQYTDTQYF
TRBV6-1	TRBJ2-7	CASSSPSTGRSYEQYF
TRBV5-5	TRBJ2-5	CASSPPNTETQYF
TRBV5-6	TRBJ1-1	CASSLADKRTEAFF
TRBV5-1	TRBJ1-2	CASSLGPSINYGYTF
TRBV5-6	TRBJ1-3	CASSFQGPISGNTIYF
TRBV28	TRBJ1-3	CASSLGRGNTIYF
TRBV19	TRBJ1-6	CASSINGDSPLHF
TRBV5-6	TRBJ2-3	CASNDEGRTQYF
TRBV4-3	TRBJ1-2	CASSLTRDGNYGYTF
TRBV11-2	TRBJ2-1	CASSSATSGSGDEQFF
TRBV5-1	TRBJ2-1	CASHWGSDNEQFF
TRBV6-5	TRBJ1-3	CASSLSTVRNTIYF
TRBV4-2	TRBJ2-1	CASSQDGGGVKNEQFF
TRBV6-5	TRBJ1-4	CASRSTNEKLFF
TRBV10-3	TRBJ2-3	CAISESSPDTQYF